These T cell receptor beta chains were read from a single sample in a study of cytomegalovirus exposure and HLA in healthy donors. Method: immunoSEQ multiplex PCR; TCRdb's copy keeps in-frame clones and lacks some. The sample has approximately 190,000 clones; 75% to 85% are singletons. Specimen: PBMCs. The receptors were sampled from a woman aged 18 to 35 in good health and CMV-seronegative. Each CDR3 is given with its conserved first and last residue. D genes are given only for firm matches. Rows may omit the clone size; those that give it use once, few, many or a size class.

CDR3 length	V gene	clone size	D gene	J gene	CDR3 DNA	CDR3 protein
17	TRBV4-2	.	TRBD2	TRBJ2-7	TGTGCCAGCAGCCACGATGGTCCCGGTACCGGGAGGTTCGAGCAGTACTTC	CASSHDGPGTGRFEQYF
11	TRBV29-1	.	.	TRBJ1-2	TGCAGCGTTAAATCCCACCGGGATGGCACCTTC	CSVKSHRDGTF
18	TRBV4-1	few	TRBD2	TRBJ2-3	TGCGCCAGCAGCCAAGATCGAGCTAGCGGGACCCGCACAGATACGCAGTATTTT	CASSQDRASGTRTDTQYF
14	TRBV2	.	.	TRBJ1-5	TGTGCCAGCAGCCCCTCTACCGGGGATCAGCCCCAGCATTTT	CASSPSTGDQPQHF
15	TRBV2	.	TRBD1	TRBJ1-6	TGTGCCAGCAGGCAGGGGACAGGGGGTAATTCACCCCTCCACTTT	CASRQGTGGNSPLHF
16	TRBV11-2	.	.	TRBJ2-1	TGTGCCAGCAGCTTTCCTACAGACGCCCTCTACAATGAGCAGTTCTTC	CASSFPTDALYNEQFF
13	TRBV27	.	.	TRBJ2-1	TGTGCCAGCAGTTTGAGGGACTTAAGAAAGCAGTTCTTC	CASSLRDLRKQFF
14	TRBV2	.	TRBD2	TRBJ2-3	TGTGCCAGCAGTTCCCTCCTAGCGGACGATACGCAGTATTTT	CASSSLLADDTQYF
17	TRBV19	.	.	TRBJ2-3	TGTGCCAGTAGTATAGCCCCCCAGCAGGTCACCTGGGATACGCAGTATTTT	CASSIAPQQVTWDTQYF
11	TRBV7-9	.	.	TRBJ2-1	TGTTCCAGCAGCTTAGAAATAGAGCAGTTCTTC	CSSSLEIEQFF
18	TRBV21-1	.	.	TRBJ1-1	TGTGCCAGCAGCAAGAGACAGGGTATAGGGGCGATGAACACTGAAGCTTTCTTT	CASSKRQGIGAMNTEAFF
19	TRBV2	.	TRBD2	TRBJ2-4	TGTGCCAGCAGTGAAACCGAGGGTGGGAGGGCCGGGGTTGAAAACATTCAGTACTTC	CASSETEGGRAGVENIQYF
15	TRBV6-5	.	.	TRBJ1-1	TGTGCCAGCAGTTACTCCGGTGACATTAAAACAGAAGCTTTCTTT	CASSYSGDIKTEAFF
11	TRBV7-9	.	.	TRBJ2-5	TGTTCCAGCACCCCACAAGAGACCCAGTACTTC	CSSTPQETQYF
15	TRBV7-9	.	.	TRBJ1-2	TGTGCCAGCAGCTTACACTCCTTCAAAAACTATGGCTACACCTTC	CASSLHSFKNYGYTF
14	TRBV27	.	TRBD1	TRBJ2-7	TGTGCCAGCAGTTTACTAGACAGGGGGTACGAGCAGTACTTC	CASSLLDRGYEQYF
15	TRBV29-1	.	.	TRBJ1-1	TGCAGCGTTGAAAGACTGGGTGGTGTGAACACTGAAGCTTTCTTT	CSVERLGGVNTEAFF
11	TRBV5-1	.	.	TRBJ2-5	TGCGCCAGCAGCATCGAAGAGACCCAGTACTTC	CASSIEETQYF
16	TRBV6-1	.	.	TRBJ2-1	TGTGCCAGCAGTGAAGCCAGGGGCGACCCCTACAATGAGCAGTTCTTC	CASSEARGDPYNEQFF